The clone carrying this TCR beta chain appeared a few times. Its target is not known. J was trimmed by 1 base and V by 2 bases; bases with no gene match: 2. This CDR3 region has 14 residues. CDR1 and CDR2 from the germline V gene are SGHNT and YYREEE (reference sequence). The PCR had 60 Vbeta and 13 Jbeta primers. The table came from immunoSEQ multiplex PCR; TCRdb's copy has only in-frame clones and leaves some out. The data contain roughly 110,000 clones, 65% to 85% of them singletons. This sample is part of a study of cytomegalovirus exposure and HLA in healthy donors. Findings and caveats of the study: TRBV6-2, TRBV6-3 and some other V segments were excluded as indistinguishable. A cluster of highly shared sequence variants was likely a sequencing artifact.

The sequencing sample was made of PBMCs. The V gene is TRBV5-4, the J gene TRBJ1-1; the match to TRBD1 covers 7 bases. The clonotype comes from a woman aged 25 to 39 in good health and CMV-seropositive. This CDR3 is CASSLQGTNTEAFF. CDR3 DNA sequence: TGTGCCAGCAGCTTACAGGGGACGAACACTGAAGCTTTCTTT.